The T cell receptor (beta chain) described here comes from a study of T cells in Graves' hyperthyroidism and ophthalmopathy. RNA transcripts provided the source from which TCR beta CDR3 regions were amplified. Using the HTBI primer set, a first-round RT-PCR was run on the TCR CDR3. TCRdb passed the multiplex PCR reads through MiXCR, listing each CDR3 protein once. The table includes approximately 480,000 distinct CDR3 sequences, under 25% detected once. General observations from the study: Progression to ophthalmopathy was predicted a median of 6.5 months early.

Concerning this clonotype: The antigen remains undetermined.

V lost 5 bases and J 1 base, leaving 14 bases between the germline ends. Germline V gene lookup returns CDR1 MNHNS and CDR2 SASEGT. This CDR3 contains 15 residues. The source of this sequence is a young man with Graves' hyperthyroidism. The gene calls are TRBV6-1 and TRBJ1-1, with D possibly matching TRBD1 (5 bases). Sequencing used blood. The CDR3 bases are TGTGCCAGCAGTACCTCCCCAGGGTCGAACACTGAAGCTTTCTTT. Its translation is CASSTSPGSNTEAFF.